The clone carrying this T cell receptor (beta chain) was detected many times. Its antigen remains unknown. It was RNA transcripts that yielded the amplified TCR beta CDR3 regions. Researchers ran a first-round RT-PCR on the TCR CDR3 using the HTBI primer set. TCRdb re-derived calls from the multiplex PCR reads in MiXCR, one entry per CDR3 protein. Counted here are a few hundred thousand distinct CDR3 sequences, 46% occurring once; the ten biggest clones make up about 8.3%. Stable Graves' hyperthyroidism denoted no ophthalmopathy progression over 18 months. Diagnoses were made from clinical symptoms, serum measures (thyroxine and TRAb), thyroid ultrasound and orbital computed tomography. This sample is drawn from a study of T cells in Graves' hyperthyroidism and ophthalmopathy. This CDR3 spans 12 amino acids. Germline V lookup: CDR1 SQVTM, CDR2 ANQGSEA. Deletions cut 5 bases from V and 2 bases from J, with 9 bases between.

Study outcomes and limitations: Blood also carried most thyroid clonotypes expanded above 0.001.

This TCR came from a woman younger than 30 with Graves' hyperthyroidism. The chain uses TRBV29-1 and TRBJ1-2; the D is unclear. Input material: peripheral blood or thyroid tissue (not recorded which). The CDR3 reads CSVLAPNYGYTF. DNA for the CDR3: TGCAGCGTTTTGGCACCCAACTATGGCTACACCTTC.